The present TCR beta chain was sequenced within a study of blood T cells in healthy people across ages (dated by TCRdb to between 2014 and 2017). Regarding the complete study: In model experiments, template switching captured about one uniquely barcoded TCR beta cDNA molecule for every two T cells. The study measured age-related changes in TCR beta repertoire diversity using deep sequencing normalized with unique cDNA molecular identifiers. Four age groups were formed from the donors: young (average around 15 years), middle-aged (around 41), aged (roughly 56) and long-lived (about 75). The study analyzed two additional independent replicas of 1 million unique cDNA reads from the same blood draw for two donors, one aged 18 to 30 and one aged 80 or older. Findings and caveats that apply to the study as a whole: Compared with the aged group, the long-lived group had more naive CD4+ T cells, fewer expanded clones and increased TCR diversity, suggesting age selection. Conclusive comparison of naive and antigen-experienced compartments was prevented by the profiling of bulk unsorted PBMCs. Estimates of total diversity based on one million sequenced T cells were considered lower bounds and underestimates. As age increased, observed TCR beta diversity per million T cells dropped in a roughly linear way, and a significant reduction was already evident by age 40. The percentage of naive T cells measured by flow cytometry correlated strongly with observed TCR beta diversity. Because the CMV infection status of the donors was unknown, age-related changes in expanded clonotypes may potentially have been confounded.

Systemically healthy Caucasian individuals from Russia, 39 in total and aged about 6 to 95 years, were included as donors. Around 9.9 milliliters of peripheral blood were collected from each donor into EDTA-treated Vacutainer tubes. Ficoll-Paque density-gradient centrifugation was used to isolate PBMCs, with at least 6 million obtained per sample. Total RNA, at least 6 micrograms per sample, was extracted from PBMCs with Trizol reagent. Naive CD45RAhigh/CD27high T cell percentages were measured by flow cytometry on a PBMC aliquot from every donor. Libraries were constructed by 5' RACE. For sequencing, an Illumina HiSeq 2500 was employed. The second PCR ran for roughly 7 to 12 cycles and used a J-beta primer mix along with a sample-barcoded 5' primer. Each TCR beta cDNA molecule received a unique molecular identifier from a template-switch 5' adaptor carrying 12 random nucleotides. Each sample yielded at least 3 million CDR3-containing paired-end reads. First-strand cDNA was synthesized from all RNA with the Mint cDNA synthesis kit, primed by a TRBC-specific oligonucleotide. Following uracil-DNA glycosylase treatment, all cDNA underwent a first 18-cycle PCR with the universal primers M1SS and BC2_uni_R. As for how the authors treated the data: For normalization, 1 million high-quality reads were randomly selected from each sample, with every read carrying a distinct molecular identifier. Reads with shared molecular identifiers were discarded instead of being binned into consensus sequences. CDR3 identification, clonotype clustering and error correction used MiTCR with a Q25 quality threshold and the strictest error-elimination algorithm. A nonparametric unseen species model with Euler transformation was used to estimate lower-bound total TCR beta diversity. The public reads were quality trimmed at Q25 with fastp and then assembled into clones with MiXCR by TCRdb, keeping productive beta chains. Entries that share a CDR3 protein sequence are merged under the most common genes and DNA. Here the V and J calls rest on TCRdb's processing, not on the authors' analysis. Recorded for this sample are under 700,000 distinct CDR3 sequences; 24% of them occurred a single time. The ten largest clonotypes hold 7.5% to 9% of the sample.

Including the terminal cysteine and phenylalanine, the CDR3 comprises 15 residues. Here the CDR3 DNA is all that survives: 45 bases in frame from base 1. Unmatched junction bases come to 8, with V trimmed by 4 bases and J by 3 bases. Reading the germline V gene gives CDR1 MDHEN and CDR2 SYDVKM. Comment on this clonotype: Its antigen specificity is not known. No much larger clonotype is one base removed from it; base qualities were not supplied.

Another study also made use of these data, one on T cells of mothers and their children. The second study reports: The donors were nine systemically healthy Caucasian individuals, made up of three mothers and their six children. cDNA synthesis consumed the entire amount of extracted RNA, loaded at about 1.6 ug RNA in each 15 ul reaction. In the second PCR, the M1S primer introduced both the sample barcodes and 2-4 random nucleotides. Over 8.5 million TCR beta CDR3 reads were obtained for each mother, and millions of reads were obtained for each child. In both related and unrelated pairs, thymic selection shapes the output of TCR recombination in a similar way, with inherited differences having only a minor effect. Normalized repertoire overlap was always found to be slightly, but never significantly, higher in related mother-child pairs than in unrelated mother-child pairs. With a sensitivity of approximately 93 clones per million clonotypes, no persistent microchimeric T cell clones were detected. In the study, deep NGS was used to compare the TCR beta repertoires of mothers and children, and features distinguishing related mother-child pairs from unrelated individuals were sought. Mothers averaged approximately 41 +/- 4 years of age and children averaged approximately 11 +/- 4 years. After adapter ligation was performed with NEBNext reagents, the libraries were sequenced on an Illumina HiSeq 2000 with 100+100 nt paired-end reads. Mother and child libraries were prepared a month apart and sequenced in separate runs to prevent cross-contamination. For each donor, somewhere between 500,000 and 2,000,000 distinct TCR beta clonotypes were identified. Naive TCR beta clonotypes were estimated from low-frequency clonotypes matched to each donor's FACS-determined naive share, without sorting.

The receptor chain draws on TRBV28 and TRBJ1-2, and TRBD1 aligns with 7 junction nucleotides. The sample consisted of blood. This TCR came from a boy aged 5-17 years in good health. CDR3 protein: CASSSQGGFDYGYTF. The sequence in DNA is TGTGCCAGCAGTTCCCAAGGGGGCTTCGACTATGGCTACACCTTC.